Listed below are T cell receptor beta chains from one sample, sequenced in a study of graft-versus-host responses after intestinal transplantation. For these receptors, no antigen is known. Libraries were prepared by immunoSEQ multiplex PCR; TCRdb keeps only in-frame clonotypes and omits some of them. Of more than 85,000 clones listed, about four fifths are singletons. The specimen comprised unstimulated CD4+ T cells sorted from spleen or lymph node cells, sampled before intestinal transplant. The receptors here all came from a human donor who received an intestinal transplant. CDR3s include the opening cysteine and the closing phenylalanine or tryptophan. The D gene is left open where the match is weak. Clone size appears in some rows only: once, few, many, or a class for an expanded clone.

>.|TRBJ1-5|.|TRBV28
TGTGCCAGCAGTTTACAGGGGTTGATCAATCAGCCCCAGCATTTT
CASSLQGLINQPQHF
>.|TRBJ2-7|.|TRBV7-2
TGTGCCAGCAGCAGACAGAGTAACTCCTACGAGCAGTACTTC
CASSRQSNSYEQYF
>.|TRBJ1-4|.|TRBV25-1
TGTGCCAGCAGTGCGGGACTGCGTAATGAAAAACTGTTTTTT
CASSAGLRNEKLFF
>.|TRBJ2-1|.|TRBV29-1
TGCAGCGTTGAAATCGGGAATGAGCAGTTCTTC
CSVEIGNEQFF
>.|TRBJ2-3|TRBD2|TRBV14
TGTGCCAGCAGCCTCGGACTAGCGGGGGGATCTTTCAGCACAGATACGCAGTATTTT
CASSLGLAGGSFSTDTQYF
>.|TRBJ1-1|.|TRBV30
TGTGCCTGGAGTAGGGAGATGGTGAACACTGAAGCTTTCTTT
CAWSREMVNTEAFF
>.|TRBJ2-5|.|TRBV12-5
TGTGCTAGTGGGGCGGGGGAGACCCAGTACTTC
CASGAGETQYF
>once|TRBJ1-4|TRBD1|TRBV4-2
TGTGCCAGCAGCCTGACAGGGGGCCGGGGGGTGGTTAATGAAAAACTGTTTTTT
CASSLTGGRGVVNEKLFF
>once|TRBJ2-7|TRBD1|TRBV28
TGTGCCAGCAGTTTGCCGCTCGGGACAGTTCGGGCCTACGAGCAGTACTTC
CASSLPLGTVRAYEQYF
>.|TRBJ1-5|.|TRBV19
TGTGCCAGTAGTATTGGAACAGCTAGCAATCAGCCCCAGCATTTT
CASSIGTASNQPQHF
>.|TRBJ2-3|.|TRBV6-5
TGTGCCAGCAGTTACTACGGGAAATACACAGATACGCAGTATTTT
CASSYYGKYTDTQYF
>.|TRBJ2-7|TRBD2|TRBV6-1
TGTGCCAGCAGTGGGGTTGGGGGAGGGCACGAGCAGTACTTC
CASSGVGGGHEQYF
>.|TRBJ2-7|.|TRBV5-5
TGTGCCAGCAGCTTGTCAGGGGACCTACTTTACGAGCAGTACTTC
CASSLSGDLLYEQYF
>.|TRBJ2-1|TRBD2|TRBV6-6
TGTGCCAGCAGCCGGACTAGCGGGGGGAAAGGGAATGAGCAGTTCTTC
CASSRTSGGKGNEQFF
>.|TRBJ2-7|TRBD2|TRBV9
TGTGCCAGCAGCGTTACTAGCGGGACGGTTGGGGAGCAGTACTTC
CASSVTSGTVGEQYF
>.|TRBJ1-1|TRBD1|TRBV5-1
TGCGCCAGCAGCTCAGGACAGGGCGGAATGAACACTGAAGCTTTCTTT
CASSSGQGGMNTEAFF
>.|TRBJ1-5|.|TRBV5-1
TGCGCCAGCAGCTTGGACGGGGGGAGGCAGCCCCAGCATTTT
CASSLDGGRQPQHF
>few|TRBJ2-3|.|TRBV5-1
TGCGCCAGCAGCTTAAGAGCGTATAGCACAGATACGCAGTATTTT
CASSLRAYSTDTQYF
>once|TRBJ2-5|.|TRBV15
TGTGCCACCAGCAGAGACAGCGGCTGGGAGACCCAGTACTTC
CATSRDSGWETQYF
>once|TRBJ2-1|TRBD2|TRBV19
TGTGCCAGTAGTTCGGGACTAGCGGGGGGAAGCTCCTACAATGAGCAGTTCTTC
CASSSGLAGGSSYNEQFF
>.|TRBJ2-7|.|TRBV10-3
TGTGCCATCAGTGAGTCGATTGCGTCGATGAGCTACGAGCAGTACTTC
CAISESIASMSYEQYF
>.|TRBJ1-1|.|TRBV19
TGTGCCAGTAGTCCAAGGGACACTAACACTGAAGCTTTCTTT
CASSPRDTNTEAFF
>.|TRBJ2-2|TRBD2|TRBV5-1
TGCGCCAGCAGGGAGTCTCGCGGGAGTTGGAACGGGGAGCTGTTTTTT
CASRESRGSWNGELFF
>.|TRBJ2-5|.|TRBV7-2
TGTGCCAGCAGCTATCAAGAGAATCAAGAGACCCAGTACTTC
CASSYQENQETQYF
>.|TRBJ2-3|TRBD2|TRBV5-1
TGCGCCAGCAGCCCGGGACTAGCGGGGAGCACAGATACGCAGTATTTT
CASSPGLAGSTDTQYF
>.|TRBJ1-6|TRBD1|TRBV19
TGTGCCAGTAGTATTACGGGACAGGGTGATTCACCCCTCCACTTT
CASSITGQGDSPLHF
>.|TRBJ1-2|.|TRBV7-2
TGTGCCAGCAGCTTAAACAGCTTCTATGGCTACACCTTC
CASSLNSFYGYTF
>.|TRBJ2-7|TRBD1|TRBV11-2
TGTGCCAGCAGCCGTTACACCGGGACAGGGGGTGGCGAGCAGTACTTC
CASSRYTGTGGGEQYF
>.|TRBJ2-5|.|TRBV5-5
TGTGCCAGCAGCTTGGGGGCTACCGGGGACCAGTACTTC
CASSLGATGDQYF
>.|TRBJ1-2|.|TRBV11-2
TGTGCCAGCAGCTTAGATGCAGGTTATGGCTACACCTTC
CASSLDAGYGYTF
>.|TRBJ1-2|TRBD1|TRBV7-2
TGTGCCAGCAGCGAGGGACAGACTAGCTATGGCTACACCTTC
CASSEGQTSYGYTF
>.|TRBJ1-4|.|TRBV27
TGTGCCAGCACCTTTCTTACGACTCCAACTAATGAAAAACTGTTTTTT
CASTFLTTPTNEKLFF
>.|TRBJ1-4|.|TRBV15
TGTGCCACCAGCAGAGTACGCGGCGAAAAACTGTTTTTT
CATSRVRGEKLFF
>.|TRBJ2-7|TRBD2|TRBV18
TGTGCCAGCTCACAAGGGACTAGCGGGTACTACGAGCAGTACTTC
CASSQGTSGYYEQYF
>.|TRBJ2-7|TRBD1|TRBV5-8
TGTGCCAGCAGCCTGGACAGGTCCTACGAGCAGTACTTC
CASSLDRSYEQYF
>.|TRBJ2-5|.|TRBV20-1
TGCAGTGCTCAGGAGGGGGAGACCCAGTACTTC
CSAQEGETQYF
>.|TRBJ2-5|.|TRBV5-8
TGTGCCAGCAGCTCTGCAGGGGTAGAGACCCGGTACTTC
CASSSAGVETRYF
>.|TRBJ1-2|.|TRBV6-1
TGTGCCAGCAGTCCGCAAGGGGATAGTGGCTACACCTTC
CASSPQGDSGYTF
>.|TRBJ2-7|.|TRBV7-6
TGTGCCAGCAGCTTAGGCCCTAGTGTGGGGGGCTCCTACGAGCAGTACTTC
CASSLGPSVGGSYEQYF